This entry concerns a single T cell receptor beta chain. Produced via immunoSEQ multiplex PCR; TCRdb's table is partial and in-frame only. The sample has 400,000 to 450,000 clones, around nine tenths seen once. The germline V gene encodes CDR1 LNHDA and CDR2 SQIVND (reference sequence). Trimming removed 6 bases from V and 11 bases from J, with 13 bases in between. The CDR3 length is 11 residues. This record belongs to a study of control samples from healthy donors and cancer patients. The chain links TRBV19 to TRBJ1-1; TRBD1 is a possible D gene (5 bases). The source material was PBMCs. The receptor's source is a middle-aged man with head and neck cancer. The CDR3 region is CASSTRDGAFF. The CDR3 coding sequence is TGTGCCAGTAGCACACGGGACGGGGCTTTCTTT.